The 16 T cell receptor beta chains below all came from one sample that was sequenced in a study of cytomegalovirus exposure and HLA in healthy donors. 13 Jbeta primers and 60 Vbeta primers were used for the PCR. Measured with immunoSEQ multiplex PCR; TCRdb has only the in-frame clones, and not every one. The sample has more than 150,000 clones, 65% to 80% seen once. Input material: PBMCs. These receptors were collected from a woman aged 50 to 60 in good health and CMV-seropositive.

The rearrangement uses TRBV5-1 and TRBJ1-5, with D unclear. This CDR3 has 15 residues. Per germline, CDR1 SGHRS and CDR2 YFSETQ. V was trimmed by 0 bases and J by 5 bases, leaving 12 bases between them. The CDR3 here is CASSLAPGKHQPQHF. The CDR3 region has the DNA TGCGCCAGCAGCTTGGCCCCGGGGAAGCATCAGCCCCAGCATTTT. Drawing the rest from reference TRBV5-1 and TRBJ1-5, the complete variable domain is KAGVTQTPRYLIKTRGQQVTLSCSPISGHRSVSWYQQTPGQGLQFLFEYFSETQRNKGNFPGRFSGRQFSNSRSEMNVSTLELGDSALYLCASSLAPGKHQPQHFGDGTRLSIL.

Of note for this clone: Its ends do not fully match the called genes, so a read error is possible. This CDR3 reads CASSTRGRARSGANGLTF. As DNA, the CDR3 is TGTGCCAGCAGCACCCGCGGCCGGGCCCGCTCTGGGGCCAACGGCCTGACTTTC. The chain couples TRBV11-3 to TRBJ2-6; D perhaps matches TRBD1 (5 bases). The germline V gene has CDR1 SGHNT and CDR2 YENEEA. The CDR3 loop spans 18 amino acids.

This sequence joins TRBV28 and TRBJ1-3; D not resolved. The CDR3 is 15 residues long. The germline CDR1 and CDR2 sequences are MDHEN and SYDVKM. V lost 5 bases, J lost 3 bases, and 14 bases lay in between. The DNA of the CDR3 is TGTGCCAGCAGTACCGGGTCGGATGTTGGAAACACCATATATTTT. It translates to CASSTGSDVGNTIYF.

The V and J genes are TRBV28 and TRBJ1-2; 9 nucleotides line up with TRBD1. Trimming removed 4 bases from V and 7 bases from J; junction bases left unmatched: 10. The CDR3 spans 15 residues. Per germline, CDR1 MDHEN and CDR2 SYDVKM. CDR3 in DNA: TGTGCCAGCAGTTCGGACAGGGGAACTCGTTTTGGCTACACCTTC. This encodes CASSSDRGTRFGYTF.

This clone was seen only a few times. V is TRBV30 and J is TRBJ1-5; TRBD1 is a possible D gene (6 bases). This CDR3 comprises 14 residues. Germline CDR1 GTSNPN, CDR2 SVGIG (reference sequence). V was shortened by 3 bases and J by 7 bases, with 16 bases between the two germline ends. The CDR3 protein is CAWSSGIQGQPQHF. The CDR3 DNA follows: TGTGCCTGGAGCTCCGGGATCCAGGGGCAGCCCCAGCATTTT.

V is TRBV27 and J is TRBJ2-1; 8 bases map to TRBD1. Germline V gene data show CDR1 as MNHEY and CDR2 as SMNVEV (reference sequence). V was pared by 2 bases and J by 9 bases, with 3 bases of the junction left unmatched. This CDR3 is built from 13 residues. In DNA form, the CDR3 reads TGTGCCAGCAGTTTAGCAGGGGGCCGTGAGCAGTTCTTC. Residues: CASSLAGGREQFF.

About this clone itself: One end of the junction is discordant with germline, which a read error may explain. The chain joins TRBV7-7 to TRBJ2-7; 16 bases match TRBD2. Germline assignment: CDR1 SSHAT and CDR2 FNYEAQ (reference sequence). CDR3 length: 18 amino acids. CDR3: CASSLDGTSGRADYEQYF. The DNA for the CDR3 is TGTGCTAGCAGCTTAGACGGGACTAGCGGGAGGGCTGACTACGAGCAGTACTTC.

As DNA, the CDR3 is TGTGCCAGCAGCCCACAGGTGCTAGCGGGAGTAGAGACCCAGTACTTC. Its protein is CASSPQVLAGVETQYF. This chain connects TRBV9 to TRBJ2-5, with 10 bases aligning to TRBD2. V lost 4 bases to trimming and J lost 4 bases; unmatched junction nucleotides: 10. The CDR3 consists of 16 residues. Germline lookup yields CDR1 SGDLS and CDR2 YYNGEE.

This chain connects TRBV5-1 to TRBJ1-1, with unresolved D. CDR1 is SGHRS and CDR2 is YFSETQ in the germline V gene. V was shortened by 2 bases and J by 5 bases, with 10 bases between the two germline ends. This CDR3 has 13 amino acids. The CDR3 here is CASSLEPRTEAFF. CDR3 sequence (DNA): TGCGCCAGCAGCTTAGAACCTCGGACTGAAGCTTTCTTT.

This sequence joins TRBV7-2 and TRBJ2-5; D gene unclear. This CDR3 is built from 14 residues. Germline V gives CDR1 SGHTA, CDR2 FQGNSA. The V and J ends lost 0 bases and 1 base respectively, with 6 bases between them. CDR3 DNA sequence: TGTGCCAGCAGCTTAGCAAGAGCCCAAGAGACCCAGTACTTC. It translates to CASSLARAQETQYF. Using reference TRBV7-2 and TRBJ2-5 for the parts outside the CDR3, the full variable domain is GAGVSQSPSNKVTEKGKDVELRCDPISGHTALYWYRQSLGQGLEFLIYFQGNSAPDKSGLPSDRFSAERTGGSVSTLTIQRTQQEDSAVYLCASSLARAQETQYFGPGTRLLVL.

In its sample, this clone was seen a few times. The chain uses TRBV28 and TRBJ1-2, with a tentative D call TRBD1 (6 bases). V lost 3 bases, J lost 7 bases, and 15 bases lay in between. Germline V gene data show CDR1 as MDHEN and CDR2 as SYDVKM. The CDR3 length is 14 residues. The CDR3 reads CASSFRTAHGGYTF. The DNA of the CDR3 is TGTGCCAGCAGTTTTCGGACAGCCCACGGTGGCTACACCTTC.

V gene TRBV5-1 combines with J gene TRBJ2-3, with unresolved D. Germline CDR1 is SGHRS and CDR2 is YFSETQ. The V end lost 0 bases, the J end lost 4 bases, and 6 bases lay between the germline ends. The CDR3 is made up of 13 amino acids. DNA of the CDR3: TGCGCCAGCAGCTTGGGCCAGGCAGATACGCAGTATTTT. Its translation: CASSLGQADTQYF.

The CDR3 reads CATREQGGTEAFF. The CDR3 DNA reads as TGTGCCACCAGGGAGCAGGGAGGCACTGAAGCTTTCTTT. The chain recombines TRBV10-3 with TRBJ1-1; perhaps TRBD1 as D (5 bases). The CDR3 length is 13 residues. V was clipped by 10 bases and J by 4 bases, with 16 bases between them. Germline CDR1 is ENHRY and CDR2 is SYGVKD.

In DNA form, the CDR3 reads TGTGCCAGCAGCTCTCCCGGGAGTGAAAAACTGTTTTTT. Translated: CASSSPGSEKLFF. This chain uses TRBV7-9 with TRBJ1-4; no clear D gene. Trimming shortened V by 4 bases and J by 7 bases, and 10 bases separated the two germline ends. CDR1 is SEHNR and CDR2 is FQNEAQ in the germline V gene (reference sequence). This CDR3 is 13 amino acids long.

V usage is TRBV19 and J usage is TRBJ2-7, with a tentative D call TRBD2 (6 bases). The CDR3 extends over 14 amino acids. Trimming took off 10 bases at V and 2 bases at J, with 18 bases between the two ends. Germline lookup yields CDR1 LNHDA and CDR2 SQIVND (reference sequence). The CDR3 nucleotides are TGTGCCACCCGAGGGCTAGCGACCGCCTACGAGCAGTACTTC. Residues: CATRGLATAYEQYF.

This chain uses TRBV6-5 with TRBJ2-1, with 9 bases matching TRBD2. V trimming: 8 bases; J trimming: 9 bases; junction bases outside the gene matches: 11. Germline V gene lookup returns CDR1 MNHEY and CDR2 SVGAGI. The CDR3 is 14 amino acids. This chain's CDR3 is CASGAGGPPAEQFF. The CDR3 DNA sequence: TGTGCCAGCGGGGCGGGAGGGCCGCCGGCTGAGCAGTTCTTC.